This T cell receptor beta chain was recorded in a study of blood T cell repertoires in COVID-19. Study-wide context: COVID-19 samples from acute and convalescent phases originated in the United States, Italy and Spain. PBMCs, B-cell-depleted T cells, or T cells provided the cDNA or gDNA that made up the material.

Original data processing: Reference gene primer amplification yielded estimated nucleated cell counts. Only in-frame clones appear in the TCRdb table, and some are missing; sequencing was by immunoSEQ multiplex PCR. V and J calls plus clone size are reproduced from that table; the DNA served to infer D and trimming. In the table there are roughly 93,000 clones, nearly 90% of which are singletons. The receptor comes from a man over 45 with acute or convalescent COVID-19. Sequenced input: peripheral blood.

This CDR3 is CASSMGLAENNEQFF. The CDR3 DNA is TGTGCCAGTAGCATGGGGCTAGCGGAAAACAATGAGCAGTTCTTC. V gene TRBV19 combines with J gene TRBJ2-1, with 7 bases matching TRBD2. V was clipped by 6 bases and J by 5 bases; unmatched bases: 10. CDR1 and CDR2 (germline): LNHDA, SQIVND (reference sequence). The CDR3 loop spans 15 amino acids. The full variable domain, in which reference TRBV19 and TRBJ2-1 provide the parts outside the CDR3, is DGGITQSPKYLFRKEGQNVTLSCEQNLNHDAMYWYRQDPGQGLRLIYYSQIVNDFQKGDIAEGYSVSREKKESFPLTVTSAQKNPTAFYLCASSMGLAENNEQFFGPGTRLTVL.